This T cell receptor beta chain was captured by sequencing in a study of T cells after yellow fever vaccination. General study findings and limits: The secondary T-cell response peaked on day 5, not day 15, but was weaker. Some clonotypes, a small share, were shared between CD4 and CD8 compartments.

One entry per CDR3 protein, called by TCRdb with MiXCR from the 5' RACE reads. The table has about 220,000 distinct CDR3 sequences, roughly 3.3% seen once; the top ten hold about 3%. The CDR3 is 16 residues long. V lost 1 base, J lost 0 bases, and 10 bases lay in between. Germline lookup yields CDR1 KGHSH and CDR2 LQKENI. Concerning this clonotype: As yet, its antigen is unknown.

This TCR derives from a man younger than 30 who received the YFV17D yellow fever vaccine. The source was CD4+ T cells sorted from PBMCs, collected 10 days after the yellow fever booster vaccination. The J gene is TRBJ1-3, the V gene TRBV18; tentative D call: TRBD1 (5 bases). Written as DNA, the CDR3 is TGTGCCAGCTCACCACACCCAGGGAGCTCTGGAAACACCATATATTTT. It specifies CASSPHPGSSGNTIYF.